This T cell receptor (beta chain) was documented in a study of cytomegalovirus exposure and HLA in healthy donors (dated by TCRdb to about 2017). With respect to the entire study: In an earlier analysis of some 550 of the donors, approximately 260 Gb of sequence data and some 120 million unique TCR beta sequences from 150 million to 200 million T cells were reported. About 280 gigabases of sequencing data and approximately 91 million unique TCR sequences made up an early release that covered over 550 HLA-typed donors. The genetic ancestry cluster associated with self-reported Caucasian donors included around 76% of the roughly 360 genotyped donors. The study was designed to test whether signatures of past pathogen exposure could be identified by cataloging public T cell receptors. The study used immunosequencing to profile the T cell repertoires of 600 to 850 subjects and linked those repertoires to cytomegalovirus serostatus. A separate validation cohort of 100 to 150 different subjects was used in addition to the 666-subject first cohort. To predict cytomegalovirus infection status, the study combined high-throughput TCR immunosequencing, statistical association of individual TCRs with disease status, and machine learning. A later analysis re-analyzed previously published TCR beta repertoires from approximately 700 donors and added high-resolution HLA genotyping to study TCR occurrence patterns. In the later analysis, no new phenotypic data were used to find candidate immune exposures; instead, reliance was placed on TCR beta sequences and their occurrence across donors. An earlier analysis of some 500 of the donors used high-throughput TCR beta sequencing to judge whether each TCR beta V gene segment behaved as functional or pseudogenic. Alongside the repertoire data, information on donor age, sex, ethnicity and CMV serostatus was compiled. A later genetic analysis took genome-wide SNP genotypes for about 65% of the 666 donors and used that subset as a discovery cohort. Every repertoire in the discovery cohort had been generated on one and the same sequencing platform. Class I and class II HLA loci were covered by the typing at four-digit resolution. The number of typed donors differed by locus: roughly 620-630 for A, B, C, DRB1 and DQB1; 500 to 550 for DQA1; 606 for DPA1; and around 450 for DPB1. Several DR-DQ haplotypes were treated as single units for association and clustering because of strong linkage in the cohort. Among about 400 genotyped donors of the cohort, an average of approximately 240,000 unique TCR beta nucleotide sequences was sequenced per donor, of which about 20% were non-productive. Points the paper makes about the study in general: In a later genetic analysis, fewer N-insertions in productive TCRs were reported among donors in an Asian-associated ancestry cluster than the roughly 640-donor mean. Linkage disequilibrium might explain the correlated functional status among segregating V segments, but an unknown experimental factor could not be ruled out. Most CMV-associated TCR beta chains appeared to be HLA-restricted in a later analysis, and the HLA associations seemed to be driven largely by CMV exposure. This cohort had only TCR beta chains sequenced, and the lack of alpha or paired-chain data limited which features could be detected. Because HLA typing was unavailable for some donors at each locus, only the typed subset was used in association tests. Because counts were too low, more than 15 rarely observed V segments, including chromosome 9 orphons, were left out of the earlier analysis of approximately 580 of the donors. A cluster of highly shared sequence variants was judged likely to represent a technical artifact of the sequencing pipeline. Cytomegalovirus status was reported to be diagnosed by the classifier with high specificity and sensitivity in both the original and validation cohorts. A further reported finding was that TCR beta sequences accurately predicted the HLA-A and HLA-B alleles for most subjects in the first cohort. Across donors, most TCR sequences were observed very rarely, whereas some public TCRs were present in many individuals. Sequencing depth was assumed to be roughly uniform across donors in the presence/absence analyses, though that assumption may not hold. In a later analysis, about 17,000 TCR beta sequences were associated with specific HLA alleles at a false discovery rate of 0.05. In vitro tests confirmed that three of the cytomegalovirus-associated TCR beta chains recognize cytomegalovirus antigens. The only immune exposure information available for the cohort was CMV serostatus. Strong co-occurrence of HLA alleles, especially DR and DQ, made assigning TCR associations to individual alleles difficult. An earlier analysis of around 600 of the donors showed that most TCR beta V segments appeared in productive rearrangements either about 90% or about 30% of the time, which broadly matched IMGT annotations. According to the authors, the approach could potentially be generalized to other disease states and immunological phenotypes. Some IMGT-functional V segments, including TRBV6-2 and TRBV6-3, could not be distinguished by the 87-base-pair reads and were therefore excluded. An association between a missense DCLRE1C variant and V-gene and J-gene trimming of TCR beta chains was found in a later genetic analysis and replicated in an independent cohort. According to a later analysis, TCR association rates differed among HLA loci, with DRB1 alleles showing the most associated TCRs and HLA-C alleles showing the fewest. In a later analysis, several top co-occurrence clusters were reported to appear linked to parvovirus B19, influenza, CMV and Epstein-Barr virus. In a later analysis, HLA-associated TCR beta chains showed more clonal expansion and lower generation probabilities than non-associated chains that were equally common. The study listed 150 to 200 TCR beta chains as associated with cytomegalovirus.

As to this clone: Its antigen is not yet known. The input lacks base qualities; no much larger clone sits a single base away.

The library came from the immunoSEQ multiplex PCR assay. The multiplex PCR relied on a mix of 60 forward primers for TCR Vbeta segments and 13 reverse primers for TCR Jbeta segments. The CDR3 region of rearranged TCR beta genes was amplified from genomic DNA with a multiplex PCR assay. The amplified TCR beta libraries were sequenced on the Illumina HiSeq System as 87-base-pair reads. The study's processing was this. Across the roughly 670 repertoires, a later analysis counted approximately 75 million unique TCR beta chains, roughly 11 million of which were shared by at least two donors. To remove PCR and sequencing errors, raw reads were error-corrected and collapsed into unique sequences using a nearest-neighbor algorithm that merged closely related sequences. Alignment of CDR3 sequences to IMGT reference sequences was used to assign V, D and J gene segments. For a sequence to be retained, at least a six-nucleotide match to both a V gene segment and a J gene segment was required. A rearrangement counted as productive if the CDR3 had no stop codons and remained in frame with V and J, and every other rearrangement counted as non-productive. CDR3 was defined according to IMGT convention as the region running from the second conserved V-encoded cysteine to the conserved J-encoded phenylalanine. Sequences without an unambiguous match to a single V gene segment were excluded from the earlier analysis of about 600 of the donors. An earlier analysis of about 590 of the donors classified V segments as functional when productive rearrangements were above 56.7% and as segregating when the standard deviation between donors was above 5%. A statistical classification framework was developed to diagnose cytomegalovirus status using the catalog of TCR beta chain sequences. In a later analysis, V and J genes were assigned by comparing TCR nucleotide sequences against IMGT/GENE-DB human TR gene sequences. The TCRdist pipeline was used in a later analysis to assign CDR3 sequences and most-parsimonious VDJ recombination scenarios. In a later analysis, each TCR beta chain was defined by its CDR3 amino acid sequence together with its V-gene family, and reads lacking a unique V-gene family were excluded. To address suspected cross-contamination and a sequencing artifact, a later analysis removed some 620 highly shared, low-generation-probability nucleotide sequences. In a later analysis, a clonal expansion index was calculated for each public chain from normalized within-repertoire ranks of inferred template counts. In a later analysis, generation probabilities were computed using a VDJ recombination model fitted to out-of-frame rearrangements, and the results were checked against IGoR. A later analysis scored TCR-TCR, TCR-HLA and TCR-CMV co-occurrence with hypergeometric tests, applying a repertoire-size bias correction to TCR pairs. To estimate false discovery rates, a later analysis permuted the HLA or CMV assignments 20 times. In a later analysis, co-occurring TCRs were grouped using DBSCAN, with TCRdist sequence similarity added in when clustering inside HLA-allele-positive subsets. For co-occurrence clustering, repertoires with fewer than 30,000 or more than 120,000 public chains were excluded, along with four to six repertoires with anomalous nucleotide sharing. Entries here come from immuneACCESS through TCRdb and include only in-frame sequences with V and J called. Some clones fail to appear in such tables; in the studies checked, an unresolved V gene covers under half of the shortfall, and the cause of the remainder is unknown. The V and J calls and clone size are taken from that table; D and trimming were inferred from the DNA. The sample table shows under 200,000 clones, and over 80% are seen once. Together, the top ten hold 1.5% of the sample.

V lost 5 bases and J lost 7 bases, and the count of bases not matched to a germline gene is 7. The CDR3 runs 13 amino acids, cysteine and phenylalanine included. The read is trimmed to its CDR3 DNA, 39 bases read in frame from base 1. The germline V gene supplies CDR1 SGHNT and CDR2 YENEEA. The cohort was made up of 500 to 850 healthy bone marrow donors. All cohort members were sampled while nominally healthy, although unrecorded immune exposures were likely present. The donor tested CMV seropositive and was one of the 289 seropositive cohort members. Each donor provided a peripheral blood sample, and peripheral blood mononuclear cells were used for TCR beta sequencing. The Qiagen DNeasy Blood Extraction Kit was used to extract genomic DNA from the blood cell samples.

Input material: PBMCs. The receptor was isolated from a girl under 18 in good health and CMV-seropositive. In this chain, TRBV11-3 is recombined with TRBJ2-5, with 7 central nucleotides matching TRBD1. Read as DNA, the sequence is TGTGCCAGCAGCATGACAGGGTTTGGGACCCAGTACTTC. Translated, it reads CASSMTGFGTQYF.